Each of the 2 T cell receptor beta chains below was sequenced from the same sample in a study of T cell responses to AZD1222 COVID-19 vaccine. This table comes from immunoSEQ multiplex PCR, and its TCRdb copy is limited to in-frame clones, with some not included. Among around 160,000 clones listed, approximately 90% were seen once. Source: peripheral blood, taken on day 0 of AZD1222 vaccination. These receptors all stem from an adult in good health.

The CDR3 region has the DNA TGCAGCGTTGCCCGTCGGGGGGAAAAACTGTTTTTT. Protein sequence: CSVARRGEKLFF. The chain uses TRBV29-1 and TRBJ1-4; TRBD1 is a possible D gene (5 bases). This CDR3 contains 12 residues. Trimming took off 4 bases at V and 8 bases at J, with 11 bases between the two ends. Germline assignment: CDR1 SQVTM and CDR2 ANQGSEA. The variable domain in full, completed from reference TRBV29-1 and TRBJ1-4, reads SAVISQKPSRDICQRGTSLTIQCQVDSQVTMMFWYRQQPGQSLTLIATANQGSEATYESGFVIDKFPISRPNLTFSTLTVSNMSPEDSSIYLCSVARRGEKLFFGSGTQLSVL.

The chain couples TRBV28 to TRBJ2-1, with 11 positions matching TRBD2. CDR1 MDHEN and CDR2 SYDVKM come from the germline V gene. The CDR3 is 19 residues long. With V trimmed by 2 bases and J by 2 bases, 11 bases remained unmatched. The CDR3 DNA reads TGTGCCAGCAGTTTAGGAGCCTCTAGCGGGAGGCTCACCTACAATGAGCAGTTCTTC. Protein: CASSLGASSGRLTYNEQFF.